The rows below give T cell receptor beta chains drawn from one sample of a study of cytomegalovirus exposure and HLA in healthy donors. Assay used: immunoSEQ multiplex PCR; TCRdb lists only in-frame clones, some missing. The sample records around 160,000 clones, just over 70% being singletons. Sequencing was done on a sample of PBMCs. Receptors were obtained from a man younger than 30 in good health and CMV-seropositive. Each CDR3 is given with its conserved first and last residue. The D gene is left open where the match is weak. Size values are once, few and many counts, or a class for expanded clones, and some rows have none.

-,TRBV18,few,TRBJ2-4,TGTGCCAGCTCAAACCGAAGGGGAGCCAAAAACATTCAGTACTTC,CASSNRRGAKNIQYF
TRBD1,TRBV2,-,TRBJ1-4,TGTGCCAGCAGCACAGGGGGAGGGAATGAAAAACTGTTTTTT,CASSTGGGNEKLFF
TRBD1,TRBV7-6,-,TRBJ1-6,TGTGCCAGCAGCTTAGCGGGCAGGGGGTCGGGTAGGAATTCACCCCTCCACTTT,CASSLAGRGSGRNSPLHF
-,TRBV6-1,few,TRBJ2-3,TGTGCCAGCAGTGATACGGCGGGTATAGATACGCAGTATTTT,CASSDTAGIDTQYF
-,TRBV27,-,TRBJ2-5,TGTGCCAGCAGTCCGTCACGGGACACCCCAGGCCAGTACTTC,CASSPSRDTPGQYF
-,TRBV5-1,-,TRBJ1-2,TGCGCCAGCAGCTCCCTACCGGGGGGTAACTATGGCTACACCTTC,CASSSLPGGNYGYTF
TRBD2,TRBV18,few,TRBJ2-1,TGTGCCAGCTCACCAGGGATTAGCGGGAGTGAGCAGTTCTTC,CASSPGISGSEQFF
TRBD2,TRBV30,few,TRBJ2-1,TGTGCCTGGAGTCGGGGGGACTCCTCGGTTGGCAATGAGCAGTTCTTC,CAWSRGDSSVGNEQFF
TRBD1,TRBV4-2,few,TRBJ2-1,TGTGCCAGCAGCCAAGGGGACAGGGACAATGAGCAGTTCTTC,CASSQGDRDNEQFF
TRBD1,TRBV10-3,-,TRBJ1-2,TGTGCCACCCAGGGACAGGGGGAAGGCTACACCTTC,CATQGQGEGYTF
-,TRBV7-8,-,TRBJ1-5,TGTGCCAGCAGTCCCATCGGTAATCAGCCCCAGCATTTT,CASSPIGNQPQHF
-,TRBV28,-,TRBJ1-2,TGTGCCAGCGGCGGGGTTAAGGAATATGGCTACACCTTC,CASGGVKEYGYTF
-,TRBV11-2,-,TRBJ1-2,TGTGCCAGCAGCTTATTTGCAGGCCAGATGACTAACTATGGCTACACCTTC,CASSLFAGQMTNYGYTF
-,TRBV29-1,few,TRBJ2-2,TGCAGCGTAACGGGGACCGGGGAGCTGTTTTTT,CSVTGTGELFF
TRBD1,TRBV7-9,-,TRBJ1-4,TGTGCCAGCAGCTCGGAGAGGGACAGGGGGTTGGTTGAAAAACTGTTTTTT,CASSSERDRGLVEKLFF
TRBD1,TRBV10-3,many,TRBJ1-5,TGTGCCATCAGTGACCCCGGGACAGAGACCTTTAGCAATCAGCCCCAGCATTTT,CAISDPGTETFSNQPQHF
-,TRBV28,-,TRBJ2-1,TGTGCCAGCAGTTTAGGCCCCGACAGCTCCTACAATGAGCAGTTCTTC,CASSLGPDSSYNEQFF
TRBD1,TRBV6-1,-,TRBJ1-2,TGTGCCAGCAGTCTTACAGGGGAGAACTATGGCTACACCTTC,CASSLTGENYGYTF
-,TRBV6-6,-,TRBJ1-3,TGTGCCAGTCTTTCACTTGGAAACACCATATATTTT,CASLSLGNTIYF
-,TRBV5-1,once,TRBJ2-1,TGCGCCAGCAGCCAAGACGGACAGAGTGGCGGGAATGAGCAGTTCTTC,CASSQDGQSGGNEQFF
-,TRBV5-1,-,TRBJ1-1,TGCGCCAGCAGCTTGGGGCAGGGGTGGATGAACACTGAAGCTTTCTTT,CASSLGQGWMNTEAFF
TRBD1,TRBV2,-,TRBJ1-5,TGTGCCAGCAGTCAGGACAGGGATGGCAATCAGCCCCAGCATTTT,CASSQDRDGNQPQHF
TRBD2,TRBV6-5,-,TRBJ2-1,TGTGCCAGCAGCGCGACTAGCAGCTCCTACAATGAGCAGTTCTTC,CASSATSSSYNEQFF
-,TRBV11-3,-,TRBJ2-2,TGTGCCAGCAGCTTAGTAGTTGGGGCGGGACGATCCGGGGAGCTGTTTTTT,CASSLVVGAGRSGELFF
TRBD2,TRBV7-2,-,TRBJ2-4,TGTGCCAGCAGCTCGGGGGCCGGGAGGGACATTCAGTACTTC,CASSSGAGRDIQYF
-,TRBV2,few,TRBJ1-1,TGTGCCAGCAGTGTGACGGACAGTTCCGCTTTCTTT,CASSVTDSSAFF
-,TRBV6-5,-,TRBJ2-5,TGTGCCAGCAGTTACGCGGGGACTGAATACTTC,CASSYAGTEYF
-,TRBV5-1,-,TRBJ2-1,TGCGCCAGCAGCCCCGAGGTCCATGAGCAGTTCTTC,CASSPEVHEQFF
TRBD1,TRBV9,-,TRBJ1-4,TGTGCCAGCAGCGTAGATTCGGGACAGGGAACGGAAAAACTGTTTTTT,CASSVDSGQGTEKLFF
TRBD1,TRBV5-1,-,TRBJ2-5,TGCGCCAGCAGCTGGGGGACAGGAAAAGAGACCCAGTACTTC,CASSWGTGKETQYF
TRBD1,TRBV5-1,-,TRBJ2-2,TGCGCCAGCAGCTTGGGACAGGGGGCCGGGGAGCTGTTTTTT,CASSLGQGAGELFF
-,TRBV19,-,TRBJ1-1,TGTGCCAGTAGCGAAGCCGGGGTTGAAGCTTTCTTT,CASSEAGVEAFF
TRBD1,TRBV7-9,-,TRBJ2-3,TGTGCCAGCAGCTTGGACAGGGAATTCACAGATACGCAGTATTTT,CASSLDREFTDTQYF
TRBD1,TRBV5-1,-,TRBJ2-5,TGCGCCAGCAGCTTGGCAGGGGGCTCGACCCAGTACTTC,CASSLAGGSTQYF
-,TRBV25-1,-,TRBJ2-1,TGTGCCAGCAGCCCGCTAGGAGGGGCGGGATACAATGAGCAGTTCTTC,CASSPLGGAGYNEQFF
TRBD1,TRBV30,-,TRBJ1-5,TGTGCCTGGAGCTTAGCAAGGGACAGGGGACTAGGTCAGCCCCAGCATTTT,CAWSLARDRGLGQPQHF
TRBD2,TRBV27,few,TRBJ2-2,TGTGCCAGCAGTCCCCGCCGGGGGGACACCGGGGAGCTGTTTTTT,CASSPRRGDTGELFF
-,TRBV19,-,TRBJ2-2,TGTGCCAGTAGTATTATCTCGACCGGGGAGCTGTTTTTT,CASSIISTGELFF
-,TRBV15,-,TRBJ1-4,TGTGCCACCAGCGAAACAGGGAAAAGTGACGAAAAACTGTTTTTT,CATSETGKSDEKLFF
TRBD2,TRBV4-2,-,TRBJ2-2,TGTGCCAGCAGCCAAGGGTCCAGCGGGAGGGCCGCCGGGGAGCTGTTTTTT,CASSQGSSGRAAGELFF
TRBD1,TRBV7-2,-,TRBJ1-5,TGTGCCAGCAGCCGGGACAGCTTCAATCAGCCCCAGCATTTT,CASSRDSFNQPQHF
-,TRBV6-6,few,TRBJ1-5,TGTGCCAGCCATAGCCGTTCGAATAGCAATCAGCCCCAGCATTTT,CASHSRSNSNQPQHF
TRBD1,TRBV4-1,-,TRBJ2-2,TGCGCCAGCAGCCAACCAGGGACAGGCCCTCGAACCGGGGAGCTGTTTTTT,CASSQPGTGPRTGELFF
-,TRBV6-1,-,TRBJ1-5,TGTGCCAGCAGTGCCAGGGAAAATCAGCCCCAGCATTTT,CASSARENQPQHF
TRBD2,TRBV27,-,TRBJ2-1,TGTGCCAGCAGTCCACGAGCGGGAGTTAGCAATGAGCAGTTCTTC,CASSPRAGVSNEQFF
-,TRBV30,once,TRBJ1-3,TGTGCCTGGAGTGTGGGCAGCTCTGGAAACACCATATATTTT,CAWSVGSSGNTIYF
TRBD2,TRBV2,-,TRBJ2-5,TGTGCCAGCAGTGAACCTAGCGGGAGGGCCTTGTACCAAGAGACCCAGTACTTC,CASSEPSGRALYQETQYF